This is a list of T cell receptor beta chains from one sample in a study of OX40 agonist ivuxolimab in advanced cancers. The repertoire was sequenced with immunoSEQ multiplex PCR; TCRdb's copy has only in-frame clones and lacks some. In the table there are some 95,000 clones, about 91% of which are singletons. Material: CD4+ or CD8+ T cells sorted from blood, obtained in a trial of the OX40 agonist ivuxolimab. These receptors were taken from an adult with an advanced solid tumor such as melanoma, head and neck, liver or kidney cancer. CDR3s include the opening cysteine and the closing phenylalanine or tryptophan. A D gene is named only where the DNA matches it firmly.

v_call,j_call,d_call,cdr3_length,cdr3_aa,cdr3_nt
TRBV5-1,TRBJ2-2,.,15,CASSLDPLAAGELFF,TGCGCCAGCAGCTTGGATCCCCTAGCCGCGGGGGAGCTGTTTTTT
TRBV9,TRBJ1-4,.,15,CASSASPQGGEKLFF,TGTGCCAGCAGCGCCTCCCCCCAAGGAGGGGAAAAACTGTTTTTT
TRBV23-1,TRBJ1-1,.,14,CASSLGRGNTEAFF,TGCGCCAGCAGTTTGGGCAGGGGAAACACTGAAGCTTTCTTT
TRBV7-2,TRBJ1-1,.,15,CASSLDVRGFSEAFF,TGTGCCAGCAGCTTAGATGTAAGGGGCTTCAGCGAAGCTTTCTTT
TRBV7-6,TRBJ1-1,.,13,CASSPAGNTEAFF,TGTGCCAGCAGCCCCGCCGGAAACACTGAAGCTTTCTTT
TRBV23-1,TRBJ1-2,TRBD1,18,CASSHTGKHRGHCLGYTF,TGCGCCAGCAGTCACACTGGGAAACACAGGGGACACTGTTTGGGCTACACCTTC
TRBV5-1,TRBJ2-7,TRBD2,16,CASSLGSSGRLIEQYF,TGCGCCAGCAGCTTGGGCTCTAGCGGGAGATTAATCGAGCAGTACTTC
TRBV5-4,TRBJ2-2,.,14,CASSLEGPREELFF,TGTGCCAGCAGCTTGGAGGGGCCCCGGGAGGAGCTGTTTTTT
TRBV6-1,TRBJ2-7,.,15,CASSEQGISTYEQYF,TGTGCCAGCAGTGAACAGGGGATATCGACCTACGAGCAGTACTTC
TRBV5-1,TRBJ2-7,.,12,CASSLGTYEQYF,TGCGCCAGCAGCTTAGGGACATACGAGCAGTACTTC
TRBV28,TRBJ2-5,.,13,CASSHYSEETQYF,TGTGCCAGCAGTCATTACTCGGAAGAGACCCAGTACTTC
TRBV7-6,TRBJ2-2,.,15,CASSLGPVDTGELFF,TGTGCCAGCAGCTTAGGTCCAGTAGACACCGGGGAGCTGTTTTTT